This is a list of T cell receptor beta chains from one sample in a study of blood T cell repertoires in COVID-19. Generated by immunoSEQ multiplex PCR, the TCRdb table keeps only in-frame clones and is missing some. This sample has approximately 200,000 clones, with 75% to 90% found just once. Sequencing was done on a sample of peripheral blood. The receptors were sampled from a human donor in a cohort sampled during active COVID-19. Each CDR3 is given with its conserved first and last residue. The D gene is left open where the match is weak. Clone size is given for some rows only: seen once, a few or many times, or a class if the clone is expanded.

D gene,clone size,J gene,V gene,CDR3 protein,CDR3 DNA
-,few,TRBJ2-6,TRBV27,CASRQGSGANVLTF,TGTGCCAGCAGACAGGGCTCTGGGGCCAACGTCCTGACTTTC
-,-,TRBJ2-7,TRBV24-1,CATSDPSFHEQYF,TGTGCCACCAGTGACCCCTCCTTTCACGAGCAGTACTTC
-,many,TRBJ1-4,TRBV30,CAWLPPGGGETNEKLFF,TGTGCCTGGCTTCCCCCGGGGGGGGGTGAAACTAATGAAAAACTGTTTTTT
-,-,TRBJ1-1,TRBV19,CATAGGAGIMNTEAFF,TGTGCCACTGCTGGGGGGGCTGGGATCATGAACACTGAAGCTTTCTTT
-,few,TRBJ2-7,TRBV29-1,CSVLPSSASSYEQYF,TGCAGCGTTCTCCCTTCTAGCGCAAGCTCCTACGAGCAGTACTTC
-,once,TRBJ1-2,TRBV15,CATSVPGDTNYGYTF,TGTGCCACCAGCGTACCAGGGGATACTAACTATGGCTACACCTTC
TRBD2,-,TRBJ2-3,TRBV5-1,CASSAGLAGDTQYF,TGCGCCAGCAGCGCAGGACTAGCGGGAGATACGCAGTATTTT
-,-,TRBJ1-5,TRBV19,CASSIVGGNQPQHF,TGTGCCAGTAGTATAGTGGGGGGAAATCAGCCCCAGCATTTT
TRBD2,-,TRBJ2-1,TRBV15,CATSRLAGYNEQFF,TGTGCCACCAGTCGGCTAGCGGGTTACAATGAGCAGTTCTTC
-,-,TRBJ1-1,TRBV7-9,CASRRVNTEAFF,TGTGCCAGCAGGCGGGTGAACACTGAAGCTTTCTTT